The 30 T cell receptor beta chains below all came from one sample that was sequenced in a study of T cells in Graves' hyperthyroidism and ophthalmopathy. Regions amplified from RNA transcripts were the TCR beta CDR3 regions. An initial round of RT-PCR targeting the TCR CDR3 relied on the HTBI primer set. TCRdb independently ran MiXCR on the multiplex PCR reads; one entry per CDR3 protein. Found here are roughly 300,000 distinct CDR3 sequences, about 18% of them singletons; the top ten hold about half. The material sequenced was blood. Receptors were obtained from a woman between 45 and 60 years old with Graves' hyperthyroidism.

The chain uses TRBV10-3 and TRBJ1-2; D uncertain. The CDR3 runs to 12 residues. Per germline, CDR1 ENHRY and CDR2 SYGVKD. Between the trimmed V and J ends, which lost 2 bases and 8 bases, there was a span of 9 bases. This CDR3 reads CAISEGHRGYTF. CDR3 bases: TGTGCCATCAGTGAGGGCCATCGGGGCTACACCTTC.

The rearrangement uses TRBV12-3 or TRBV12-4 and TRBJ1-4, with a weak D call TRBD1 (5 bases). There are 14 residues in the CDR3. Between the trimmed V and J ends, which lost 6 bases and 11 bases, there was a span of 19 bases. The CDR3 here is CASSLTEEAGKLFF. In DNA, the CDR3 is TGTGCCAGCAGCCTGACAGAAGAGGCTGGGAAACTGTTTTTT.

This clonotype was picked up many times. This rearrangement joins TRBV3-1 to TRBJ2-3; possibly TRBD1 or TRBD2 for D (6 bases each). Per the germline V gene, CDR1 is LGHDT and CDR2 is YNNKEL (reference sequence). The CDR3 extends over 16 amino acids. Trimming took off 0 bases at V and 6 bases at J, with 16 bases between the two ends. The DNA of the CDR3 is TGTGCCAGCAGCCAAGATTATCCCGGGGGCGACGATACGCAGTATTTT. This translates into CASSQDYPGGDDTQYF.

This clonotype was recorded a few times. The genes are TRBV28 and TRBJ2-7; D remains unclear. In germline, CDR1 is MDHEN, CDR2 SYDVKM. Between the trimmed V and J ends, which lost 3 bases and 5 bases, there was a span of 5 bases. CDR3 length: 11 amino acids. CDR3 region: CASSLEHEQYF. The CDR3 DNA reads TGTGCCAGCAGTTTGGAACACGAGCAGTACTTC.

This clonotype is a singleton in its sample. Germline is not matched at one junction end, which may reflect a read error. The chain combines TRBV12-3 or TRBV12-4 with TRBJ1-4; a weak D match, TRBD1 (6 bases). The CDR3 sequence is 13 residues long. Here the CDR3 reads CASSSGTSEKLSF. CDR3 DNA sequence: TGTGCCAGTAGTTCCGGGACAAGTGAAAAACTGTCTTTT.

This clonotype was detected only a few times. This CDR3 reads CASSERQIYEQYF. CDR3 DNA sequence: TGTGCCAGCAGTGAACGTCAGATCTACGAGCAGTACTTC. The chain couples TRBV2 to TRBJ2-7; no clear D. The CDR3 is 13 residues long. Trimming shortened V by 2 bases and J by 3 bases, and 8 bases separated the two germline ends. The germline CDR1 and CDR2 sequences are SNHLY and FYNNEI. Together with reference TRBV2 and TRBJ2-7, the CDR3 gives the full variable domain: EPEVTQTPSHQVTQMGQEVILRCVPISNHLYFYWYRQILGQKVEFLVSFYNNEISEKSEIFDDQFSVERPDGSNFTLKIRSTKLEDSAMYFCASSERQIYEQYFGPGTRLTVT.

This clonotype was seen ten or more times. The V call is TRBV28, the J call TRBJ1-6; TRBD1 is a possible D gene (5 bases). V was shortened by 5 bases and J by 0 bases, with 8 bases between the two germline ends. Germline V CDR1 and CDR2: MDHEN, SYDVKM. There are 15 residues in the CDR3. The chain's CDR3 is CASSPGTSYNSPLHF. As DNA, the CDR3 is TGTGCCAGCAGTCCCGGGACCTCCTATAATTCACCCCTCCACTTT.

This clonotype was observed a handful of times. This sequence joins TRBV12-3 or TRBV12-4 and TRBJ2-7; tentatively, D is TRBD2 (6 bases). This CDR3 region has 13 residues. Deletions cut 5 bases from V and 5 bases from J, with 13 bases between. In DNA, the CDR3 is TGTGCCAGCAGTCTCGCGGGGATCCACGAGCAGTACGTC. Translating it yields CASSLAGIHEQYV.

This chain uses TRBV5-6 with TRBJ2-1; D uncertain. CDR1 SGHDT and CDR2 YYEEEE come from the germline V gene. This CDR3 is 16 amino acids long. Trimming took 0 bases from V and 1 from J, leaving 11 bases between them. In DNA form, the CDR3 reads TGTGCCAGCAGCTTGGGAGGCGGCCATTCCTACAATGAGCAGTTCTTC. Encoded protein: CASSLGGGHSYNEQFF.

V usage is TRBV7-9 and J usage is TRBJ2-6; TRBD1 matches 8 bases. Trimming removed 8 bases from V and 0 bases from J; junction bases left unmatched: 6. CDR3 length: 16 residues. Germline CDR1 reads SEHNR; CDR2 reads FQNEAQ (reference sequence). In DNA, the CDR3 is TGTGCCAGCCCGACAGGGGCACCCTCTGGGGCCAACGTCCTGACTTTC. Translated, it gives CASPTGAPSGANVLTF.

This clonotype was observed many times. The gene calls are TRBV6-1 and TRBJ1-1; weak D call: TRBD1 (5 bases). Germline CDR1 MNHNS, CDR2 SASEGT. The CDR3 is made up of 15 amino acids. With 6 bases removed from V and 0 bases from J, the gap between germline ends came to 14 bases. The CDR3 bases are TGTGCCAGCAGGGGGACGGTTTCGATGAACACTGAAGCTTTCTTT. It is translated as CASRGTVSMNTEAFF.

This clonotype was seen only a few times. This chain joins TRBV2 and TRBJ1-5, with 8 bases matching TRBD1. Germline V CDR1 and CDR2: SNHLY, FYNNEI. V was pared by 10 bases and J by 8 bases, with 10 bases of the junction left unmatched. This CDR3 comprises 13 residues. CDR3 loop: CATQGQGVEPQHF. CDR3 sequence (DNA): TGTGCCACTCAAGGACAGGGCGTTGAGCCCCAGCATTTT. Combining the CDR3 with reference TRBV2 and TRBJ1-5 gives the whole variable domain EPEVTQTPSHQVTQMGQEVILRCVPISNHLYFYWYRQILGQKVEFLVSFYNNEISEKSEIFDDQFSVERPDGSNFTLKIRSTKLEDSAMYFCATQGQGVEPQHFGDGTRLSIL.

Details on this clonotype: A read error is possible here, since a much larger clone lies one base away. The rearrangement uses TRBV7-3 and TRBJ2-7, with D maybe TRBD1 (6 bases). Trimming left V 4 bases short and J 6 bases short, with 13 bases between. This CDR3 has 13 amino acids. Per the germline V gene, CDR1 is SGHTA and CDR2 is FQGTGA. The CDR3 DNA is TGTGCCAGCAGCTCGGACAGTTTCAGCGAGCAGTACTTC. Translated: CASSSDSFSEQYF.

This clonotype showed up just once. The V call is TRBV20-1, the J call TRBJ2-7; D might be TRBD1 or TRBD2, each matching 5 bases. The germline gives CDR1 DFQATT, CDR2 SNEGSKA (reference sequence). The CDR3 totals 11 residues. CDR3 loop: CSAGDLYGQYV. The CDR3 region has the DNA TGCAGTGCTGGGGACCTCTACGGGCAGTACGTC.

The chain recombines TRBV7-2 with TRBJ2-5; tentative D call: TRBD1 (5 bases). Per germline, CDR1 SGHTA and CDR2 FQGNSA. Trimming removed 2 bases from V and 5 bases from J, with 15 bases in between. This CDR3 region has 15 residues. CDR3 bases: TGTGCCAGCAGCTTATTCGGCGGTTCAGGGGAGACCCAGTACTTC. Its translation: CASSLFGGSGETQYF.

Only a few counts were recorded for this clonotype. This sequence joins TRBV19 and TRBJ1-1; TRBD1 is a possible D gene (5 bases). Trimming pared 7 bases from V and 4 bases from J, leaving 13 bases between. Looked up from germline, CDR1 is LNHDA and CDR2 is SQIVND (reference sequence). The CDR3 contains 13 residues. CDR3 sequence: CASTPVGTTEAFF. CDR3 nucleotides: TGTGCCAGTACCCCCGTTGGGACCACTGAAGCTTTCTTT.

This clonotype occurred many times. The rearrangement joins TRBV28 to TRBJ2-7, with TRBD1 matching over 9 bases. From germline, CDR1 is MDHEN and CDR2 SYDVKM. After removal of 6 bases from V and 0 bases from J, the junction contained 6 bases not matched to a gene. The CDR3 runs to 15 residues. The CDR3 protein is CASRTPGQGSYEQYF. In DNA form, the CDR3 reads TGTGCCAGCAGGACGCCGGGACAGGGCTCCTACGAGCAGTACTTC. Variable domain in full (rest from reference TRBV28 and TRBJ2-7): DVKVTQSSRYLVKRTGEKVFLECVQDMDHENMFWYRQDPGLGLRLIYFSYDVKMKEKGDIPEGYSVSREKKERFSLILESASTNQTSMYLCASRTPGQGSYEQYFGPGTRLTVT.

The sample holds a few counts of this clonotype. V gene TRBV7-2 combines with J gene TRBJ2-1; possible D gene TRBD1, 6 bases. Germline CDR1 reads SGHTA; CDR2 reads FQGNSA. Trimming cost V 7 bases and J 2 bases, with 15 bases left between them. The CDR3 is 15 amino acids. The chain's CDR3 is CASTLTGTPYNEQFF. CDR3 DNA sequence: TGTGCCAGCACCCTTACAGGGACCCCCTACAATGAGCAGTTCTTC.

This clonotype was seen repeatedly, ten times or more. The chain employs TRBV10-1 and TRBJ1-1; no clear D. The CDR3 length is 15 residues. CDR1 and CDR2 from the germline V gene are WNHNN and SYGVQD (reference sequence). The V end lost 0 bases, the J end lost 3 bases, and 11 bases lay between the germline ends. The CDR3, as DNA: TGCGCCAGCAGTGAGTCGGCACTGTCGGACACTGAAGCTTTCTTT. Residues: CASSESALSDTEAFF.

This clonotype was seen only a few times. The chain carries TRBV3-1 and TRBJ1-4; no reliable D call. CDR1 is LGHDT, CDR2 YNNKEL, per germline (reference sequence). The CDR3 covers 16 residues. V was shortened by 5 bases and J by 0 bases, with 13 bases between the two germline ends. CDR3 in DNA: TGTGCCAGCAGCTCGTCTTTGTTTGCAACTAATGAAAAACTGTTTTTT. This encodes CASSSSLFATNEKLFF.

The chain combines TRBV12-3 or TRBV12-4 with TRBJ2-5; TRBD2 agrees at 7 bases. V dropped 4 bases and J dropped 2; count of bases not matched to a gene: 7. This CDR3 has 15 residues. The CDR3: CASSSNSGSQETQYF. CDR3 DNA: TGTGCCAGCAGTTCAAATAGCGGGTCACAAGAGACCCAGTACTTC.

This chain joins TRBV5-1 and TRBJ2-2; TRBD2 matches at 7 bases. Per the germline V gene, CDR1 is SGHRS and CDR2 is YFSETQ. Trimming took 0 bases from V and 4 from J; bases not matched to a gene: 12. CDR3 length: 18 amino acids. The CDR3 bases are TGCGCCAGCAGCTTGGTTTCCGGGCTAGCGGACATCACCGGGGAGCTGTTTTTT. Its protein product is CASSLVSGLADITGELFF. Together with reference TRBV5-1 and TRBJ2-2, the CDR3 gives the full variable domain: KAGVTQTPRYLIKTRGQQVTLSCSPISGHRSVSWYQQTPGQGLQFLFEYFSETQRNKGNFPGRFSGRQFSNSRSEMNVSTLELGDSALYLCASSLVSGLADITGELFFGEGSRLTVL.

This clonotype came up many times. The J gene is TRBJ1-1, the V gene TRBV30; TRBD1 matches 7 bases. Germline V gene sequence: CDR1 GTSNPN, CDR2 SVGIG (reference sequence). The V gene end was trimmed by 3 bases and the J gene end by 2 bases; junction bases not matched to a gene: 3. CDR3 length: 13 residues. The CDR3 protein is CAWSWTGNTEAFF. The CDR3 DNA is TGTGCCTGGAGCTGGACAGGTAACACTGAAGCTTTCTTT.

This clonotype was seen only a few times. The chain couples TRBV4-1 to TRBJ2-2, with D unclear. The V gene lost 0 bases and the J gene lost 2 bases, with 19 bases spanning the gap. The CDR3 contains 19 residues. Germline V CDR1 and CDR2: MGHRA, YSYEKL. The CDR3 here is CASSQDRLRWTANTGELFF. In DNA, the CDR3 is TGCGCCAGCAGCCAAGATCGCCTGAGGTGGACGGCTAACACCGGGGAGCTGTTTTTT.

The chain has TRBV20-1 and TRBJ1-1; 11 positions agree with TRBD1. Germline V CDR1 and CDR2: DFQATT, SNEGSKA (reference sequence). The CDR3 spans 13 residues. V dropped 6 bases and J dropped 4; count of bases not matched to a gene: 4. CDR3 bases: TGCAGTGCGAGGGACAGGGGGAGCACTGAAGCTTTCTTT. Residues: CSARDRGSTEAFF.

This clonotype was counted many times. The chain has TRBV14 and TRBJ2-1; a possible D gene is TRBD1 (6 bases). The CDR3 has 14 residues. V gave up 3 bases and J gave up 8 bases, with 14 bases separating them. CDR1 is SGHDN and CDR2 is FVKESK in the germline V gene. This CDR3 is CASSHRQGSDEQFF. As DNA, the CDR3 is TGTGCCAGCAGCCACCGGCAGGGGAGCGATGAGCAGTTCTTC. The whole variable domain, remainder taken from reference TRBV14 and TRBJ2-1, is EAGVTQFPSHSVIEKGQTVTLRCDPISGHDNLYWYRRVMGKEIKFLLHFVKESKQDESGMPNNRFLAERTGGTYSTLKVQPAELEDSGVYFCASSHRQGSDEQFFGPGTRLTVL.

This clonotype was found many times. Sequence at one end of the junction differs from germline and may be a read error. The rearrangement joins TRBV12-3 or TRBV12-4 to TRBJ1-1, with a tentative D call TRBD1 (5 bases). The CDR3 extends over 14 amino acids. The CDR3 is CASSLGAANTEAFF. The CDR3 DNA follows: TGTGCCAGCAGCTTAGGGGCAGCGAACACTGAAGCTTTCTTT.

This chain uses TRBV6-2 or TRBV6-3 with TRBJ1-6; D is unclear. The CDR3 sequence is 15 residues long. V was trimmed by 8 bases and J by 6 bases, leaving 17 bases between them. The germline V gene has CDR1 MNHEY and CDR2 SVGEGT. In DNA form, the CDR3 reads TGTGCCAGCGAAAGGAAGGCAGGCGCTAATTCACCCCTCCACTTT. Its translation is CASERKAGANSPLHF.

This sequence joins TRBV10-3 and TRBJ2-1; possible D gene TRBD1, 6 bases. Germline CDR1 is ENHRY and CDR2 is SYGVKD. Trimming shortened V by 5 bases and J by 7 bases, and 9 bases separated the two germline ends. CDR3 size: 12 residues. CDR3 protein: CAISIRGNEQFF. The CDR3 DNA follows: TGTGCCATCAGTATAAGGGGGAATGAGCAGTTCTTC.

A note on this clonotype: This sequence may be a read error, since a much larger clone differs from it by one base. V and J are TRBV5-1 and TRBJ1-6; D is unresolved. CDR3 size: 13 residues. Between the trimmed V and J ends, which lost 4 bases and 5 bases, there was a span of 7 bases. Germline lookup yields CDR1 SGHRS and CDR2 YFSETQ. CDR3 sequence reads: CASSDGDNSPLHF. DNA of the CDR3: TGCGCCAGCAGCGATGGGGATAATTCACCCCTCCACTTT.